This T cell receptor beta chain was captured in a study of T cells of healthy individuals. A few counts support this clonotype. CDR3 size: 17 residues. Germline V CDR1 and CDR2: SEHNR, FQNEAQ (reference sequence). V dropped 3 bases and J dropped 2; count of bases not matched to a gene: 11. TCRdb independently ran MiXCR on the 5' RACE reads; one entry per CDR3 protein. Of about 82,000 distinct CDR3 sequences listed, more than 5% are singletons. The chain uses TRBV7-9 and TRBJ1-2, with TRBD1 matching 8 bases. This receptor was obtained from a female donor in good health. CDR3 protein: CASSFGQGESYNYGYTF. In nucleotides, the CDR3 is TGTGCCAGCAGCTTCGGACAGGGTGAATCTTACAACTATGGCTACACCTTC.